The 29 T cell receptor beta chains presented below share a single source sample, sequenced in a study of blood T cell repertoires in COVID-19. Clones were sequenced by immunoSEQ multiplex PCR, and TCRdb holds only the in-frame ones, with some missing. The sample consists of about 230,000 clones, 70% to 90% of them appearing once. The sequencing input was PBMCs or T cells enriched from blood (not recorded which). These receptors were obtained from a man aged 30 to 45 who had recovered from COVID-19.

V is TRBV6-5 and J is TRBJ1-6; D possibly corresponds to TRBD1 (6 bases). Germline assignment: CDR1 MNHEY and CDR2 SVGAGI. V was pared by 4 bases and J by 5 bases, with 12 bases between. This CDR3 has 15 amino acids. CDR3 DNA: TGTGCCAGCAGTTCGACAGGTTTCGATAATTCACCCCTCCACTTT. It specifies CASSSTGFDNSPLHF.

The J gene is TRBJ2-7, the V gene TRBV28; 9 bases align to TRBD2. Germline trimming cut 6 bases from V and 4 bases from J; bases unmatched to any gene: 10. The V gene's germline CDR1 is MDHEN and CDR2 SYDVKM. This CDR3 has 15 amino acids. The CDR3 nucleotides read TGTGCCAGCAGCCCCGCCGGCGGGAGGGGGTACGAGCAGTACTTC. Amino acids: CASSPAGGRGYEQYF.

The rearrangement joins TRBV6-2 or TRBV6-3 to TRBJ1-1; tentative D call: TRBD1 (5 bases). Per the germline V gene, CDR1 is MNHEY and CDR2 is SVGEGT. The CDR3 covers 14 residues. V was clipped by 6 bases and J by 4 bases, with 15 bases between them. The CDR3 region is CASSKISGGTEAFF. The CDR3 DNA sequence: TGTGCCAGCAGCAAAATCTCGGGGGGCACTGAAGCTTTCTTT.

The V call is TRBV5-4, the J call TRBJ2-5; D gene ambiguous. The CDR3 sequence is 14 residues long. Germline-derived CDR1 and CDR2 are SGHNT and YYREEE (reference sequence). V lost 1 base and J lost 0, with 7 bases in between. CDR3 residues: CASSLMRYQETQYF. The CDR3 DNA reads TGTGCCAGCAGCTTGATGCGGTACCAAGAGACCCAGTACTTC.

This sequence joins TRBV7-9 and TRBJ1-1; TRBD1 is a possible D gene (5 bases). Between the trimmed V and J ends, which lost 5 bases and 5 bases, there was a span of 21 bases. The CDR3 loop spans 16 amino acids. Germline V gene data show CDR1 as SEHNR and CDR2 as FQNEAQ (reference sequence). CDR3 DNA: TGTGCCAGCAGCCACAACTCGGGGGTTTTGGGTACTGAAGCTTTCTTT. It encodes CASSHNSGVLGTEAFF.

The chain employs TRBV4-2 and TRBJ1-1; 12 nucleotides match TRBD1. The CDR3 has 16 residues. The germline CDR1 and CDR2 sequences are LGHNA and YNFKEQ. V lost 0 bases, J lost 11 bases, and 10 bases stayed unmatched. CDR3 sequence: CASSQETGTGGGVAFF. CDR3 coding DNA: TGTGCCAGCAGCCAAGAGACCGGGACAGGGGGCGGAGTTGCTTTCTTT.

The V and J genes are TRBV4-3 and TRBJ2-3; D ambiguous. V was clipped by 0 bases and J by 2 bases, with 12 bases between them. Germline V gives CDR1 LGHNA, CDR2 YSLEER. The CDR3 is 16 residues long. CDR3 in amino acids: CASSQDHHAYTDTQYF. The CDR3 nucleotides read TGCGCCAGCAGCCAAGATCATCATGCCTACACAGATACGCAGTATTTT.

The V and J genes are TRBV5-4 and TRBJ2-7; D possibly corresponds to TRBD1 (6 bases). The CDR3 contains 16 residues. Trimming removed 4 bases from V and 0 bases from J, with 17 bases in between. CDR1 and CDR2 (germline): SGHNT, YYREEE (reference sequence). This CDR3 is CASSPGGGKSSYEQYF. CDR3 nucleotides: TGTGCCAGCAGCCCTGGTGGGGGCAAGAGCTCCTACGAGCAGTACTTC.

This chain uses TRBV5-4 with TRBJ1-1, with 8 bases lining up with TRBD1. The CDR3 length is 17 residues. With V trimmed by 5 bases and J by 1 base, 13 bases remained unmatched. From germline, CDR1 is SGHNT and CDR2 YYREEE (reference sequence). The CDR3 sequence: CASSTGQGSSWNTEAFF. The CDR3 DNA sequence: TGTGCCAGCAGTACCGGACAGGGTTCGTCCTGGAACACTGAAGCTTTCTTT. Combining the CDR3 with reference TRBV5-4 and TRBJ1-1 gives the whole variable domain ETGVTQSPTHLIKTRGQQVTLRCSSQSGHNTVSWYQQALGQGPQFIFQYYREEENGRGNFPPRFSGLQFPNYSSELNVNALELDDSALYLCASSTGQGSSWNTEAFFGQGTRLTVV.

This chain links TRBV3-1 (or the pseudogene TRBV3-2) with TRBJ1-6, with D hard to call. In germline, CDR1 is LGHDT, CDR2 YNNKEL (reference sequence). The CDR3 contains 16 residues. Deletions cut 1 base from V and 6 bases from J, with 13 bases between. CDR3: CASSQVLSGPNSPLHF. The CDR3 DNA is TGTGCCAGCAGCCAAGTTCTGTCAGGTCCTAATTCACCCCTCCACTTT.

The V gene is TRBV6-6, the J gene TRBJ1-6; 9 positions agree with TRBD1. The CDR3 has 17 residues. Germline V gene data show CDR1 as MNHNY and CDR2 as SVGAGI (reference sequence). The V and J ends lost 5 bases and 5 bases, in that order; junction bases with no gene match: 10. The CDR3 sequence is CASSRAGRDRDNSPLHF. The DNA for the CDR3 is TGTGCCAGCAGTCGCGCGGGACGGGACAGGGATAATTCACCCCTCCACTTT.

The rearrangement uses TRBV4-1 and TRBJ2-7, with a possible D match to TRBD1 (6 bases). V was clipped by 0 bases and J by 1 base, with 16 bases between them. CDR1 and CDR2 from the germline V gene are MGHRA and YSYEKL. This CDR3 is built from 17 residues. The CDR3 DNA is TGCGCCAGCAGCCAAGATCCAACAGGGACCTATTCCTACGAGCAGTACTTC. It specifies CASSQDPTGTYSYEQYF.

This clone showed up just once. The chain employs TRBV2 and TRBJ1-1; D is ambiguous. The V end lost 2 bases, the J end lost 6 bases, and 4 bases lay between the germline ends. The length of the CDR3 is 11 residues. Germline CDR1 and CDR2: SNHLY and FYNNEI. Here the CDR3 reads CASSEFAEAFF. The CDR3 nucleotides read TGTGCCAGCAGTGAATTCGCTGAAGCTTTCTTT.

There are a few counts of this clone. This rearrangement joins TRBV4-1 to TRBJ1-2; tentatively, D is TRBD1 (6 bases). The CDR3 has 12 amino acids. V lost 7 bases and J 7 bases, leaving 13 bases between the germline ends. Germline V gene sequence: CDR1 MGHRA, CDR2 YSYEKL. CDR3 DNA sequence: TGCGCCAGCAACAGCAGGGGCGGTGGCTACACCTTC. It codes for CASNSRGGGYTF.

J is TRBJ1-3 and V is TRBV5-1; no reliable D call. The V end lost 3 bases, the J end lost 1 base, and 8 bases lay between the germline ends. From germline, CDR1 is SGHRS and CDR2 YFSETQ. CDR3 length: 14 amino acids. CDR3 sequence: CASSSVPSGNTIYF. Written as DNA, the CDR3 is TGCGCCAGCAGCTCGGTTCCGTCTGGAAACACCATATATTTT.

This sequence joins TRBV6-2 or TRBV6-3 and TRBJ1-2, with TRBD1 matching over 8 bases. Germline V gene data show CDR1 as MNHEY and CDR2 as SVGEGT. The V and J ends lost 5 bases and 7 bases, in that order; junction bases with no gene match: 12. This CDR3 region has 15 residues. CDR3 bases: TGTGCCAGCAGTACCAGACAGGGGTTCTTATCTGGCTACACCTTC. The encoded protein is CASSTRQGFLSGYTF.

The chain joins TRBV18 to TRBJ1-5; 9 bases are a match to TRBD1. The V segment lost 1 base and the J segment 5 bases; nucleotides outside the gene matches: 6. The germline gives CDR1 KGHSH, CDR2 LQKENI. This CDR3 spans 16 amino acids. The CDR3 reads CASSPLSGQGDQPQHF. Written as DNA, the CDR3 is TGTGCCAGCTCACCACTCTCGGGACAGGGCGATCAGCCCCAGCATTTT.

The chain recombines TRBV10-3 with TRBJ1-3; the D gene is possibly TRBD1 (5 bases). This CDR3 comprises 15 residues. The germline V gene encodes CDR1 ENHRY and CDR2 SYGVKD. V shed 3 bases and J shed 2 bases, with 11 bases lying between them. The CDR3 bases are TGTGCCATCAGTGACGGTCAGGGTCCTGGAAACACCATATATTTT. Translation: CAISDGQGPGNTIYF.

V gene TRBV6-5 combines with J gene TRBJ2-7; D perhaps matches TRBD2 (5 bases). Looked up from germline, CDR1 is MNHEY and CDR2 is SVGAGI. V gave up 7 bases and J gave up 2 bases, with 12 bases separating them. The CDR3 extends over 13 amino acids. CDR3: CASMRGQAYEQYF. Written as DNA, the CDR3 is TGTGCCAGCATGCGCGGGCAAGCCTACGAGCAGTACTTC.

J is TRBJ1-5 and V is TRBV10-2; a possible D gene is TRBD1 (6 bases). The length of the CDR3 is 13 residues. Trimming shortened V by 2 bases and J by 9 bases, and 11 bases separated the two germline ends. Germline V gene lookup returns CDR1 WSHSY and CDR2 SAAADI. Here the CDR3 reads CASSERGGAPQHF. The CDR3 DNA reads as TGCGCCAGCAGTGAGCGGGGGGGGGCGCCCCAGCATTTT.

The J gene is TRBJ1-5, the V gene TRBV27; the D gene is possibly TRBD1 (6 bases). Deletions cut 5 bases from V and 3 bases from J, with 14 bases between. This CDR3 has 15 residues. The V gene's germline CDR1 is MNHEY and CDR2 SMNVEV (reference sequence). The CDR3 DNA reads as TGTGCCAGCAGTGGCAGGGGATTGGACAATCAGCCCCAGCATTTT. It encodes CASSGRGLDNQPQHF.

The rearrangement joins TRBV5-1 to TRBJ1-1; D not certain. Trimming cost V 4 bases and J 5 bases, with 15 bases left between them. Germline CDR1 and CDR2: SGHRS and YFSETQ. The CDR3 is 14 residues long. DNA for the CDR3: TGCGCCAGCAGCGCGGGATTGGTTGGAACTGAAGCTTTCTTT. This codes for CASSAGLVGTEAFF. The whole variable domain, remainder taken from reference TRBV5-1 and TRBJ1-1, is KAGVTQTPRYLIKTRGQQVTLSCSPISGHRSVSWYQQTPGQGLQFLFEYFSETQRNKGNFPGRFSGRQFSNSRSEMNVSTLELGDSALYLCASSAGLVGTEAFFGQGTRLTVV.

This sequence joins TRBV24-1 and TRBJ2-2, with D unresolved. Germline-derived CDR1 and CDR2 are KGHDR and SFDVKD. This CDR3 has 14 amino acids. The V gene lost 2 bases and the J gene lost 1 base, with 4 bases spanning the gap. The CDR3 reads CATSDSWNTGELFF. CDR3 nucleotides: TGTGCCACCAGTGATTCTTGGAACACCGGGGAGCTGTTTTTT.

This chain joins TRBV30 and TRBJ1-1, with unresolved D. The CDR3 has 12 amino acids. Between the trimmed V and J ends, which lost 5 bases and 1 base, there was a span of 8 bases. CDR1 and CDR2 (germline): GTSNPN, SVGIG (reference sequence). CDR3: CAWDQANTEAFF. The DNA for the CDR3 is TGTGCCTGGGATCAGGCGAACACTGAAGCTTTCTTT.

The chain uses TRBV5-4 and TRBJ2-3; 10 bases map to TRBD2. V trimming: 1 base; J trimming: 4 bases; junction bases outside the gene matches: 6. The CDR3 covers 16 residues. Looked up from germline, CDR1 is SGHNT and CDR2 is YYREEE (reference sequence). This CDR3 is CASSLLSGGGSDTQYF. The CDR3 DNA follows: TGTGCCAGCAGCTTGCTAAGCGGGGGGGGCTCAGATACGCAGTATTTT.

The V gene is TRBV7-9, the J gene TRBJ1-2; no definite D call. Germline V gene data show CDR1 as SEHNR and CDR2 as FQNEAQ (reference sequence). The CDR3 loop spans 15 amino acids. V lost 6 bases and J lost 8, with 22 bases in between. CDR3 DNA: TGTGCCAGCAGACAGAACGTGGCGGGTACGAGAGGCTACACCTTC. Amino acids: CASRQNVAGTRGYTF.

CDR3 DNA sequence: TGCGCCAGTCGGGGGGCTGGGGATGAGCAGTTCTTC. This encodes CASRGAGDEQFF. The J gene is TRBJ2-1, the V gene TRBV4-3, with a weak D call TRBD2 (7 bases). V lost 9 bases and J lost 8, with 14 bases in between. This CDR3 is built from 12 residues. Germline CDR1 reads LGHNA; CDR2 reads YSLEER.

J is TRBJ2-1 and V is TRBV7-9, with D perhaps matching TRBD1 (5 bases). This CDR3 region has 16 residues. CDR1 and CDR2 (germline): SEHNR, FQNEAQ (reference sequence). V was pared by 1 base and J by 0 bases, with 10 bases between. CDR3 region: CASSLDRQYSYNEQFF. CDR3 DNA sequence: TGTGCCAGCAGCTTAGATAGACAGTACTCCTACAATGAGCAGTTCTTC. Together with reference TRBV7-9 and TRBJ2-1, the CDR3 gives the full variable domain: DTGVSQNPRHKITKRGQNVTFRCDPISEHNRLYWYRQTLGQGPEFLTYFQNEAQLEKSRLLSDRFSAERPKGSFSTLEIQRTEQGDSAMYLCASSLDRQYSYNEQFFGPGTRLTVL.

The rearrangement uses TRBV7-8 and TRBJ2-2; 8 bases align to TRBD1. J lost 0 bases, V lost 4 bases, and 10 bases had no gene match. Germline loops: CDR1 SGHVS, CDR2 FQNEAQ. The CDR3 is made up of 18 amino acids. CDR3 loop: CASSSEGETGANTGELFF. For the CDR3, the DNA is TGTGCCAGCAGCTCCGAAGGCGAGACAGGGGCGAACACCGGGGAGCTGTTTTTT.